The 9 T cell receptor beta chains given below trace back to one sample, sequenced in a study of response to subunit inactivated influenza vaccine. TCRdb reanalysed the RT-PCR reads using MiXCR and keeps one entry per CDR3 protein. The data show about 540,000 distinct CDR3 sequences, around 21% seen once. The sample was also reused in another study, on T cells expressing NK-cell markers. That paper states: 5'RACE template switching built TCR beta cDNA with unique molecular identifiers.

Source: CD4+ T cells sorted from PBMCs, taken 12 days after vaccination. The receptors were sampled from a middle-aged man who received an inactivated influenza vaccine.

The V call is TRBV18, the J call TRBJ2-1; TRBD1 matches at 10 bases. Germline V gene data show CDR1 as KGHSH and CDR2 as LQKENI. The CDR3 is made up of 15 amino acids. J gave up 4 bases and V 6 bases, and 6 bases lay outside the gene matches. In DNA form, the CDR3 reads TGTGCCAGCTCCCGCGGGACAGGGGCGTACAATGAGCAGTTCTTC. It encodes CASSRGTGAYNEQFF.

The chain recombines TRBV5-6 with TRBJ2-7; 8 bases are a match to TRBD1. Per germline, CDR1 SGHDT and CDR2 YYEEEE. The CDR3 has 14 amino acids. V shed 1 base and J 3 bases; nucleotides not matched to a gene: 3. The CDR3 coding sequence is TGTGCCAGCAGCTTGCAGGGACAGGTCTACGAGCAGTACTTC. Translation gives CASSLQGQVYEQYF. The full variable domain, with the rest looked up from reference TRBV5-6 and TRBJ2-7, is DAGVTQSPTHLIKTRGQQVTLRCSPKSGHDTVSWYQQALGQGPQFIFQYYEEEERQRGNFPDRFSGHQFPNYSSELNVNALLLGDSALYLCASSLQGQVYEQYFGPGTRLTVT.

This clonotype was seen only a few times. The chain uses TRBV5-5 and TRBJ1-2; no firm D call. There are 16 residues in the CDR3. Between the trimmed V and J ends, which lost 1 base and 2 bases, there was a span of 15 bases. CDR1 and CDR2 (germline): SGHKS, YYEKEE (reference sequence). CDR3 loop: CASSLWAGRQNYGYTF. DNA for the CDR3: TGTGCCAGCAGCTTGTGGGCTGGTAGGCAGAACTATGGCTACACCTTC.

This chain links TRBV12-3 or TRBV12-4 with TRBJ2-1; TRBD2 is a possible D gene (7 bases). V gave up 7 bases and J gave up 9 bases, with 19 bases separating them. The CDR3 covers 14 residues. Here the CDR3 DNA reads TGTGCCAGCACTCTAGGGGGAGGGTTCGGTGAGCAGTTCTTC. Encoded protein: CASTLGGGFGEQFF.

This chain uses TRBV4-1 with TRBJ2-4; D may be TRBD1 (6 bases). The ends were cut back, 0 bases at V and 2 bases at J, with 26 bases in the middle. The CDR3 contains 21 residues. CDR1 and CDR2 from the germline V gene are MGHRA and YSYEKL. This CDR3 reads CASSQELMTGTARISKNIQYF. DNA of the CDR3: TGCGCCAGCAGCCAAGAATTAATGACAGGAACTGCGCGGATTTCCAAAAACATTCAGTACTTC.

This sequence joins TRBV5-5 and TRBJ2-7; 8 positions match TRBD2. Trimming removed 4 bases from V and 5 bases from J; junction bases left unmatched: 14. The CDR3 sequence is 16 residues long. Per germline, CDR1 SGHKS and CDR2 YYEKEE (reference sequence). CDR3 coding DNA: TGTGCCAGCAGCCGCCGCTCCGGGACTAGTGGCGACGAGCAGTACTTC. Translated: CASSRRSGTSGDEQYF.

The rearrangement joins TRBV7-8 to TRBJ1-1, with 7 bases matching TRBD1. CDR1 is SGHVS and CDR2 is FQNEAQ in the germline V gene. This CDR3 contains 13 residues. Trimming cost V 2 bases and J 7 bases; bases outside gene matches: 4. The CDR3 here is CASSLSRGVEAFF. CDR3 DNA: TGTGCCAGCAGCTTATCCAGGGGGGTTGAAGCTTTCTTT. The full variable domain, completed using reference TRBV7-8 and TRBJ1-1, is GAGVSQSPRYKVAKRGQDVALRCDPISGHVSLFWYQQALGQGPEFLTYFQNEAQLDKSGLPSDRFFAERPEGSVSTLKIQRTQQEDSAVYLCASSLSRGVEAFFGQGTRLTVV.

The table lists this clonotype with many counts. The chain has TRBV20-1 and TRBJ2-3; D is perhaps TRBD1 or TRBD2 (6 bases each). Germline lookup yields CDR1 DFQATT and CDR2 SNEGSKA (reference sequence). This CDR3 is built from 14 residues. Trimming cost V 4 bases and J 5 bases, with 16 bases left between them. CDR3 sequence reads: CSATGGGNLDTQYF. The DNA of the CDR3 is TGCAGTGCTACCGGGGGCGGCAATTTAGATACGCAGTATTTT.

This clonotype was counted between two and nine times. This chain joins TRBV5-1 and TRBJ2-7; 9 bases map to TRBD1. Trimming cost V 7 bases and J 2 bases; bases outside gene matches: 10. Germline values: CDR1 SGHRS, CDR2 YFSETQ. The CDR3 sequence is 15 residues long. CDR3 bases: TGCGCCAGCTCGAGGACAGGGGCCTACGCCTACGAGCAGTACTTC. This gives the protein CASSRTGAYAYEQYF.